This is a list of T cell receptor beta chains from one sample in a study of blood T cell repertoires in COVID-19. Data came from immunoSEQ multiplex PCR; TCRdb stores just in-frame clones and leaves some out. The sample shows roughly 190,000 clones, roughly 79% of them seen only once. Input material: peripheral blood. These receptors were taken from a woman aged 40 to 50 with COVID-19, enrolled during active disease. Each CDR3 is given with its conserved first and last residue. The D gene is left open where the match is weak. Clone size is shown for a subset of rows, as once, few, many or a class of expanded clone.

V gene: TRBV5-1; D gene: TRBD2; clone size: NA; J gene: TRBJ2-1; CDR3 protein: CASSFGTSGLGEQFF; CDR3 DNA: TGCGCCAGCAGCTTCGGGACTAGTGGGCTCGGTGAGCAGTTCTTC
V gene: TRBV7-3; D gene: NA; clone size: NA; J gene: TRBJ1-1; CDR3 protein: CASSSSGADTEAFF; CDR3 DNA: TGTGCCAGCAGCTCCTCAGGGGCGGACACTGAAGCTTTCTTT
V gene: TRBV4-1; D gene: TRBD2; clone size: NA; J gene: TRBJ2-1; CDR3 protein: CASSPIPGLASNEQFF; CDR3 DNA: TGCGCCAGCAGCCCTATACCGGGACTAGCAAGCAATGAGCAGTTCTTC
V gene: TRBV7-9; D gene: TRBD2; clone size: NA; J gene: TRBJ2-1; CDR3 protein: CASHGLAGPDEQFF; CDR3 DNA: TGTGCCAGCCACGGACTAGCGGGACCGGATGAGCAGTTCTTC
V gene: TRBV5-1; D gene: NA; clone size: NA; J gene: TRBJ2-4; CDR3 protein: CASNGPDSFQYF; CDR3 DNA: TGCGCCAGCAACGGCCCCGACAGTTTTCAGTACTTC
V gene: TRBV7-2; D gene: TRBD1; clone size: NA; J gene: TRBJ2-7; CDR3 protein: CASSQAGTGIYEQYF; CDR3 DNA: TGTGCCAGCAGCCAGGCCGGGACAGGGATCTACGAGCAGTACTTC
V gene: TRBV10-1; D gene: NA; clone size: NA; J gene: TRBJ2-3; CDR3 protein: CASSEPAGSCTDTQYF; CDR3 DNA: TGCGCCAGCAGTGAGCCGGCCGGGTCCTGCACAGATACGCAGTATTTT
V gene: TRBV7-9; D gene: TRBD2; clone size: NA; J gene: TRBJ2-1; CDR3 protein: CASSLETSANEQFF; CDR3 DNA: TGTGCCAGCAGCTTAGAGACTAGCGCAAATGAGCAGTTCTTC
V gene: TRBV27; D gene: NA; clone size: NA; J gene: TRBJ1-1; CDR3 protein: CASKSQAWTEAFF; CDR3 DNA: TGTGCCAGCAAGTCGCAGGCTTGGACTGAAGCTTTCTTT
V gene: TRBV3-1/TRBV3-2; D gene: NA; clone size: NA; J gene: TRBJ1-1; CDR3 protein: CASSQDVARVTEAFF; CDR3 DNA: TGTGCCAGCAGCCAAGACGTGGCCCGGGTCACTGAAGCTTTCTTT
V gene: TRBV11-2; D gene: NA; clone size: NA; J gene: TRBJ2-3; CDR3 protein: CASSLGGLASRPDTQYF; CDR3 DNA: TGTGCCAGCAGCTTAGGTGGTTTGGCTAGCCGCCCAGATACGCAGTATTTT
V gene: TRBV6-5; D gene: TRBD1; clone size: NA; J gene: TRBJ1-1; CDR3 protein: CASSYRGLAFF; CDR3 DNA: TGTGCCAGCAGTTACAGGGGGCTTGCTTTCTTT
V gene: TRBV4-1; D gene: NA; clone size: few; J gene: TRBJ1-1; CDR3 protein: CASSQESQMNTEAFF; CDR3 DNA: TGCGCCAGCAGCCAAGAATCACAGATGAACACTGAAGCTTTCTTT
V gene: TRBV5-4; D gene: NA; clone size: NA; J gene: TRBJ2-1; CDR3 protein: CASSSEPGNNEQFF; CDR3 DNA: TGTGCCAGCAGCTCGGAGCCAGGGAACAATGAGCAGTTCTTC
V gene: TRBV19; D gene: NA; clone size: NA; J gene: TRBJ1-4; CDR3 protein: CASKQDGGEKLFF; CDR3 DNA: TGTGCCAGTAAACAGGACGGCGGTGAAAAACTGTTTTTT
V gene: TRBV7-8; D gene: TRBD1; clone size: many; J gene: TRBJ2-1; CDR3 protein: CASSLGPEQGPAFEQFF; CDR3 DNA: TGTGCCAGCAGCTTAGGGCCGGAACAGGGGCCCGCCTTTGAGCAGTTCTTC
V gene: TRBV7-3; D gene: NA; clone size: few; J gene: TRBJ2-5; CDR3 protein: CASSLEGGETQYF; CDR3 DNA: TGTGCCAGCAGCTTAGAAGGCGGAGAGACCCAGTACTTC
V gene: TRBV5-8; D gene: NA; clone size: NA; J gene: TRBJ2-2; CDR3 protein: CASRQGPGELFF; CDR3 DNA: TGTGCCAGCAGACAGGGCCCCGGGGAGCTGTTTTTT